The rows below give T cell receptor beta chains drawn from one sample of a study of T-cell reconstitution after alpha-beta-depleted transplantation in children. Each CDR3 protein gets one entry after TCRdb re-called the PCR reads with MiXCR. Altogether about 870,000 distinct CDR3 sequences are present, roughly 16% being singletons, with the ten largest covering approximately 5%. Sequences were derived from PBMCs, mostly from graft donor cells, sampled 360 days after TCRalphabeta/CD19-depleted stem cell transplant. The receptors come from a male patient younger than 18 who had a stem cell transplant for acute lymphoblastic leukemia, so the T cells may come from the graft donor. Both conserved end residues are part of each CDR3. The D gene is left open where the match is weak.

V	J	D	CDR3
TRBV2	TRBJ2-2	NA	CASSWDATGELFF
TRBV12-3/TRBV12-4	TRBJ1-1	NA	CASSWTDPNTEAFF
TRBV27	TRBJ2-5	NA	CASSPISVFQETQYF
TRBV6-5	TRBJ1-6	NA	CASSYGGTENSPLHF
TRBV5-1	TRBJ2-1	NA	CASNTEGAGLGEQFF
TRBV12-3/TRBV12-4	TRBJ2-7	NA	CASSSLGAYEQYF
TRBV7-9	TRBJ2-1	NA	CASSLVVVANNEQFF
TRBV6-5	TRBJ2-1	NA	CASSYQGINWFF
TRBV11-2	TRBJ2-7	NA	CASSASPGWGYEQYF
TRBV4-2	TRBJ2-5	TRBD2	CASSQRWGGSDYRQETQYF
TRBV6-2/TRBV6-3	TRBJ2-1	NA	CASSHYSRDLYNEQFF
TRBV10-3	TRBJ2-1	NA	CAIHKGVSYGDEQFF
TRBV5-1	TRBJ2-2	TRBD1	CASSSWTGWISGELFF
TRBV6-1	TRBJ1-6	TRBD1	CASSPQTGGFNNSPLHF
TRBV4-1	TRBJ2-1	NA	CASSQGRPSYNEQFF
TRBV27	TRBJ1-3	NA	CASSRVYSGNTIYF
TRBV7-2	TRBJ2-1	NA	CASSPLAEQFF
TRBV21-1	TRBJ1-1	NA	CASSKDEAPEVEAFF
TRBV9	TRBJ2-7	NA	CASSAGDLGEQYF
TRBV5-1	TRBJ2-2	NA	CASSRTLEKWGAGELFF
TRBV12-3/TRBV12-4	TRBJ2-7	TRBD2	CASRIAGSYEQYF
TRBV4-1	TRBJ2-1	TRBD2	CASSQPGGASYNEQFF
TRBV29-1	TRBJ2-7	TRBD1	CSVTGTETYEQYF
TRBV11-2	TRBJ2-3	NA	CASSLVPGWGTDTQYF
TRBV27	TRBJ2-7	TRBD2	CASSLRLADPYEQYF
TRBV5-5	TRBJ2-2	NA	CASSLGRGRELFF
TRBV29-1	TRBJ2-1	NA	CSVGGLNEQFF
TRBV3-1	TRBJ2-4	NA	CASSPDPMGKNIQYF
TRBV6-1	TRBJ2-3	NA	CASREGGVTDTQYF
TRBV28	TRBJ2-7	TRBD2	CASSSYRLAGGPYEQYF
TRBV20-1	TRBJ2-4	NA	CSARDWGLLAKNIQYF
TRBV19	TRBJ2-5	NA	CASRTGRITGETQYF
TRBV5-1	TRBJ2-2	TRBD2	CASSALLAGDPGELFF
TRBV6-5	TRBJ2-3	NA	CPRRPRRDTQYF
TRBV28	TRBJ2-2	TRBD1	CASYTGGYTGELFF
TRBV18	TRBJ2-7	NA	CASSPILSSYEQYF
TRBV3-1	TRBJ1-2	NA	CASSHEGNYGYTF
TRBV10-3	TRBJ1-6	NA	CAISEPSASYNSPLHF
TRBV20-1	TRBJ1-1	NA	CSARGVRWSEAFF
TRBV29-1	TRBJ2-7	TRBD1	CSVGRDRGYEQYF
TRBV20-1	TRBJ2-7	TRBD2	CSATRGLAGGSYEQYF
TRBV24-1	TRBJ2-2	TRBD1	CATGQGSGELFF
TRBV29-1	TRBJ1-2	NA	CSVALVAYGYTF
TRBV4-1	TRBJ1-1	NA	CASSQDEVWGTEAFF
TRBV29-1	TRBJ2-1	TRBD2	CSVARLLAGGGEQFF
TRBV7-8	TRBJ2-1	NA	CASSLLSGGPSYNEQFF
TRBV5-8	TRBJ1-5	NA	CASSLEGGRAQPQHF
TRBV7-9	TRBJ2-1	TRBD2	CASSSPGLTYNEQFF
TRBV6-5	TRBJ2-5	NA	CASSYSPVAPEETQYF